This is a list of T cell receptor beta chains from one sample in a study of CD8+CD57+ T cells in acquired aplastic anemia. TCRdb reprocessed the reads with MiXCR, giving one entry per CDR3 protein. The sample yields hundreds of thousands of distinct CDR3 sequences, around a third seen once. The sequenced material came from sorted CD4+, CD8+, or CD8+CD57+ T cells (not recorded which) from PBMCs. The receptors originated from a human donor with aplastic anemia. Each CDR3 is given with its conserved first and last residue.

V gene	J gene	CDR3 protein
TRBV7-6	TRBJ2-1	CASSLGRGDGYNEQFF
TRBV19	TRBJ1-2	CASRTGGIGDGYTF
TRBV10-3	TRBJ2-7	CASSESAVVRNEQYF
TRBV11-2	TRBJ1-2	CASSLVLQDYTF
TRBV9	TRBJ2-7	CASSGFGLARNEQYF
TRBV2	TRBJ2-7	CASRTFDGEQYF
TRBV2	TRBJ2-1	CASSTGTSHNEQFF
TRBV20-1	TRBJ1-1	CSARGGAGYRNTEAFF
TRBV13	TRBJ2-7	CASQGPQGNEQYF
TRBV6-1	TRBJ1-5	CASSLLGDSPQHF
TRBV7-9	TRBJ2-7	CASSLYSGGAGYEQYF
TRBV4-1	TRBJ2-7	CASSQGRPGEQYF
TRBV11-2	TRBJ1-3	CASSLEDSGGNTIYF
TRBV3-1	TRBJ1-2	CASSVQGVNGYTF
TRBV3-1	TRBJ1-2	CASSPTAAYGYTF
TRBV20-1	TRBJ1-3	CSAKTIQTGQVSF
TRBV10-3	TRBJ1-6	CASSQYVTNSPLHF
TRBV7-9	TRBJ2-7	CASSFPTGEQYF
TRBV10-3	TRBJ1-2	CASSHPERNGYTF
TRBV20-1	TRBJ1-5	CSAHQGSGNQPQHF
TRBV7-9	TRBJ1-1	CASSSDSLNTEAFF
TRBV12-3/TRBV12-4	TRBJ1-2	CASSLRQVHGYTF
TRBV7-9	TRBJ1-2	CASTPQGYTF
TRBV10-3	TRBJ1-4	CASSEGFFGGTNEKLFF
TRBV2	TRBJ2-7	CASDHRTGSYEQYF
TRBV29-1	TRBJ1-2	CSVVGPSANYGYTF
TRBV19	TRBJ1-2	CASSIMDRNYGYTF